This TCR beta chain comes out of a study of cytotoxic CD8 clonotypes in ibrutinib-treated CLL. Study-wide results and caveats: Public clonotypes showed up rarely, and on treatment they shrank or held steady. Sampling time points were not equivalent between sustained-remission and progressing patients.

Investigators sought sequencing depths of between 1 in 200,000 and 1 in 1 million T cells. Clones were sequenced by immunoSEQ multiplex PCR, and TCRdb holds only the in-frame ones, with some missing. In the table there are some 150,000 clones, 65% to 85% of which are singletons. This clone was seen only once. Its cognate antigen is unknown. From germline, CDR1 is SGHRS and CDR2 YFSETQ. This CDR3 has 15 amino acids. V trimming: 4 bases; J trimming: 6 bases; junction bases outside the gene matches: 7. The TCR originated in a human donor with chronic lymphocytic leukemia. The chain combines TRBV5-1 with TRBJ2-2; 9 positions agree with TRBD1. Here the sequenced sample was PBMCs, taken after 36 months of ibrutinib treatment. DNA of the CDR3: TGCGCCAGCAGCCCGGGACAGGGTGGTGCCGGGGAGCTGTTTTTT. Residues: CASSPGQGGAGELFF.